The 19 T cell receptor beta chains below all came from one sample that was sequenced in a study of T-cell memory formation after mild COVID-19. In TCRdb, the 5' RACE reads were re-called with MiXCR into one record per CDR3 protein. The sample lists under 450,000 distinct CDR3 sequences, around a quarter occurring once. Specimen: PBMCs or a T cell subset sorted from them (not recorded which). Every receptor here comes from an adult woman who had mild COVID-19 (a few samples of this study predate the infection). Cell type and time point are not known.

The gene calls are TRBV5-1 and TRBJ1-2; D possibly corresponds to TRBD1 (6 bases). The CDR3 loop spans 16 amino acids. Germline CDR1 SGHRS, CDR2 YFSETQ. Trimming shortened V by 3 bases and J by 4 bases, and 19 bases separated the two germline ends. The CDR3 nucleotides are TGCGCCAGCAGCTCACCACAGGGAGACCTTTCCTATGGCTACACCTTC. Translated: CASSSPQGDLSYGYTF.

A few counts support this clonotype. The chain employs TRBV11-2 and TRBJ2-5; D assignment may be TRBD1 or TRBD2 (6 bases each). The CDR3 consists of 13 residues. Germline CDR1 is SGHAT and CDR2 is FQNNGV. Trimming took 2 bases from V and 13 from J, leaving 17 bases between them. The CDR3 loop reads CASSLNGGQFVYF. In nucleotides, the CDR3 is TGTGCCAGCAGCTTAAACGGGGGCCAATTCGTGTACTTC.

This clonotype was counted only a few times. The rearrangement uses TRBV27 and TRBJ2-7; D may be TRBD1 (5 bases). Germline CDR1 reads MNHEY; CDR2 reads SMNVEV (reference sequence). V lost 6 bases and J lost 4, with 13 bases in between. This CDR3 region has 13 residues. This CDR3 reads CASSPLGLYEQYF. CDR3 in DNA: TGTGCCAGCAGCCCCTTGGGGCTATACGAGCAGTACTTC.

The chain has TRBV30 and TRBJ2-7; D is undetermined. Germline V CDR1 and CDR2: GTSNPN, SVGIG (reference sequence). This CDR3 contains 11 residues. Trimming pared 5 bases from V and 4 bases from J, leaving 9 bases between. The CDR3 sequence: CAWAHMYEQYF. The CDR3 region has the DNA TGTGCCTGGGCTCATATGTACGAGCAGTACTTC.

V gene TRBV12-3 or TRBV12-4 combines with J gene TRBJ1-3, with D tentatively TRBD1 (6 bases). The CDR3 spans 13 residues. Trimming took 5 bases from V and 7 from J, leaving 12 bases between them. CDR3: CASSTTGGNTIYF. CDR3 in DNA: TGTGCCAGCAGTACGACAGGTGGTAACACCATATATTTT.

In its sample, this clonotype was seen a few times. As DNA, the CDR3 is TGTGCCAGCAGCGTTCAGACGGCGAACACCGGGGAGCTGTTTTTT. Protein sequence: CASSVQTANTGELFF. The V gene is TRBV9, the J gene TRBJ2-2; D not certain. The CDR3 length is 15 residues. V lost 2 bases and J lost 0, with 8 bases in between. Germline CDR1 and CDR2: SGDLS and YYNGEE.

In this sample, this clonotype turned up a few times. The chain is built from TRBV30 and TRBJ2-4; D remains unclear. The V end lost 2 bases, the J end lost 0 bases, and 11 bases lay between the germline ends. CDR1 GTSNPN and CDR2 SVGIG come from the germline V gene (reference sequence). The CDR3 covers 15 residues. The CDR3 loop reads CAWSRHTIAKNIQYF. CDR3 DNA: TGTGCCTGGAGTAGGCATACCATAGCCAAAAACATTCAGTACTTC.

The rearrangement uses TRBV7-8 and TRBJ1-1; unclear D gene. This CDR3 is 15 amino acids long. Trimming stripped 8 bases from V and 2 bases from J, with 18 bases between. Germline-derived CDR1 and CDR2 are SGHVS and FQNEAQ. The DNA of the CDR3 is TGTGCCAGCCGGGGAGGGCGAGGTAAAAACACTGAAGCTTTCTTT. It translates to CASRGGRGKNTEAFF.

The chain has TRBV7-3 and TRBJ2-5; D possibly corresponds to TRBD2 (7 bases). From germline, CDR1 is SGHTA and CDR2 FQGTGA. The V and J ends lost 5 bases and 5 bases respectively, with 12 bases between them. The CDR3 sequence is 13 residues long. The CDR3 protein is CASSHRGAETQYF. CDR3 sequence (DNA): TGTGCCAGCAGCCACCGGGGGGCCGAGACCCAGTACTTC.

The V and J genes are TRBV12-3 or TRBV12-4 and TRBJ1-1; 8 bases line up with TRBD1. CDR3 length: 14 residues. Trimming removed 4 bases from V and 4 bases from J; junction bases left unmatched: 5. The CDR3 here is CASSWTGWGTEAFF. The CDR3 DNA is TGTGCCAGCAGTTGGACAGGGTGGGGCACTGAAGCTTTCTTT.

The chain uses TRBV9 and TRBJ1-1; D is unresolved. Germline V gene lookup returns CDR1 SGDLS and CDR2 YYNGEE. Trimming left V 2 bases short and J 1 base short, with 12 bases between. This CDR3 spans 15 amino acids. The CDR3 DNA reads as TGTGCCAGCAGCGTGGCCTCCTTGCCGAACACTGAAGCTTTCTTT. It translates to CASSVASLPNTEAFF.

This clonotype is a singleton in its sample. The chain employs TRBV12-3 or TRBV12-4 and TRBJ2-7; TRBD1 aligns across 7 bases. The CDR3 is 15 amino acids. The trim removed 6 bases at V and 4 bases at J, leaving 12 bases unmatched. As DNA, the CDR3 is TGTGCCAGCAGGCCGACAGGGAACCGCGGGTACGAGCAGTACTTC. Amino acid sequence: CASRPTGNRGYEQYF.

The chain recombines TRBV12-3 or TRBV12-4 with TRBJ1-5; 10 bases are a match to TRBD1. The CDR3 length is 16 residues. V trimming: 5 bases; J trimming: 5 bases; junction bases outside the gene matches: 9. CDR3 sequence (DNA): TGTGCCAGCAGTACCCCGGGACAGGGGATACATCAGCCCCAGCATTTT. As protein: CASSTPGQGIHQPQHF.

This clonotype was found a few times. The chain is built from TRBV7-9 and TRBJ2-6; no firm D call. Trimming shortened V by 8 bases and J by 0 bases, and 5 bases separated the two germline ends. The CDR3 has 13 residues. CDR1 is SEHNR, CDR2 FQNEAQ, per germline (reference sequence). The CDR3 nucleotides are TGTGCCAGCCTCTACTCTGGGGCCAACGTCCTGACTTTC. Protein product: CASLYSGANVLTF.

This clonotype was seen a few times. The genes are TRBV6-1 and TRBJ2-1; D uncertain. Germline loops: CDR1 MNHNS, CDR2 SASEGT. The CDR3 runs to 16 residues. The ends were cut back, 2 bases at V and 0 bases at J, with 11 bases in the middle. CDR3 nucleotides: TGTGCCAGCAGTGAATTTCTGGCGAGCTCCTACAATGAGCAGTTCTTC. This translates into CASSEFLASSYNEQFF.

This clonotype turned up a few times. Sequence at one end of the junction differs from germline and may be a read error. The chain carries TRBV15 and TRBJ1-4; a weak D match, TRBD1 (6 bases). Looked up from germline, CDR1 is LNHNV and CDR2 is YYDKDF (reference sequence). The CDR3 is 13 amino acids. The CDR3 DNA reads TGTGCCACCAGCAGAGACCTGAACAGGGCTCCCCTTTTT. Protein sequence: CATSRDLNRAPLF.

The gene calls are TRBV5-1 and TRBJ2-1; the match to TRBD2 covers 11 bases. Per the germline V gene, CDR1 is SGHRS and CDR2 is YFSETQ. The CDR3 is made up of 15 amino acids. J was trimmed by 10 bases and V by 3 bases; bases with no gene match: 9. CDR3 protein: CASSSRLAGTSEQFF. The CDR3, as DNA: TGCGCCAGCAGCTCCCGACTAGCGGGGACCAGCGAGCAGTTCTTC. The full variable domain, completed using reference TRBV5-1 and TRBJ2-1, is KAGVTQTPRYLIKTRGQQVTLSCSPISGHRSVSWYQQTPGQGLQFLFEYFSETQRNKGNFPGRFSGRQFSNSRSEMNVSTLELGDSALYLCASSSRLAGTSEQFFGPGTRLTVL.

V usage is TRBV7-8 and J usage is TRBJ1-6; no firm D call. The germline CDR1 and CDR2 sequences are SGHVS and FQNEAQ. With 5 bases removed from V and 10 bases from J, the gap between germline ends came to 15 bases. The CDR3 loop spans 14 amino acids. CDR3 nucleotides: TGTGCCAGCAGCAAAATCAGTGGGCAATCACCCCTCCACTTT. Translation: CASSKISGQSPLHF.

The J gene is TRBJ1-1, the V gene TRBV12-5; 7 bases agree with TRBD1. Germline V gene data show CDR1 as LGHNT and CDR2 as FRNRAP. CDR3 length: 14 residues. J gave up 4 bases and V 4 bases, and 6 bases lay outside the gene matches. The CDR3 bases are TGTGCTAGTGGTTGGTACGGGACAGCCACTGAAGCTTTCTTT. Amino acid sequence: CASGWYGTATEAFF.